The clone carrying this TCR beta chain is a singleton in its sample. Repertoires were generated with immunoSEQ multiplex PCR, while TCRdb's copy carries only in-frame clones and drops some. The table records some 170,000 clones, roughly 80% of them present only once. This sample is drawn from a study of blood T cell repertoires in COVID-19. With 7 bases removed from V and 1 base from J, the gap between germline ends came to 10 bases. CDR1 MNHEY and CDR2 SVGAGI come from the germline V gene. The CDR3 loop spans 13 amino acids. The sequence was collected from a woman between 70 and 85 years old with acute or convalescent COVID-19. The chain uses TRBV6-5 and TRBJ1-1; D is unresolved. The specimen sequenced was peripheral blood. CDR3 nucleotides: TGTGCCAGCAAATGGGAGGGGAACACTGAAGCTTTCTTT. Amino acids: CASKWEGNTEAFF.